The 28 T cell receptor beta chains below come from one sample, sequenced in a study of blood T cell repertoires in COVID-19. Clones were sequenced by immunoSEQ multiplex PCR, and TCRdb holds only the in-frame ones, with some missing. The data contain about 200,000 clones, 78% of them singletons. Sequenced material: peripheral blood. These receptors originate from a woman at least 80 years old with active or convalescent COVID-19.

This clone was counted a few times. The chain employs TRBV29-1 and TRBJ2-1; TRBD2 aligns across 9 bases. The V gene's germline CDR1 is SQVTM and CDR2 ANQGSEA. CDR3 length: 14 amino acids. The V segment lost 7 bases and the J segment 4 bases; nucleotides outside the gene matches: 8. CDR3 in DNA: TGCAGCGGCCAAAAGCGGGGGGTATACAATGAGCAGTTCTTC. Translation: CSGQKRGVYNEQFF.

The CDR3 is CSASGSTGDGEKLFF. The CDR3 coding sequence is TGCAGTGCTAGTGGCTCGACAGGGGACGGTGAAAAACTGTTTTTT. The J gene is TRBJ1-4, the V gene TRBV20-1; 8 bases match TRBD1. With V trimmed by 3 bases and J by 7 bases, 10 bases remained unmatched. Germline CDR1 is DFQATT and CDR2 is SNEGSKA (reference sequence). The length of the CDR3 is 15 residues.

This clone came up once. The rearrangement links TRBV4-2 to TRBJ2-7; 10 nucleotides match TRBD1. The CDR3 contains 16 residues. V lost 3 bases, J lost 1 base, and 6 bases stayed unmatched. CDR1 is LGHNA and CDR2 is YNFKEQ in the germline V gene. CDR3 coding DNA: TGTGCCAGCAGCCATGGCCGGGACAGGGGATCCTACGAGCAGTACTTC. This gives the protein CASSHGRDRGSYEQYF.

This clone has only a few counts. This chain joins TRBV18 and TRBJ1-5; D is possibly TRBD1 (6 bases). The V gene's germline CDR1 is KGHSH and CDR2 LQKENI. The CDR3 covers 15 residues. V gave up 4 bases and J gave up 6 bases, with 16 bases separating them. The DNA for the CDR3 is TGTGCCAGCTCACTTACATCGGGGGGCGGTCAGCCCCAGCATTTT. It specifies CASSLTSGGGQPQHF.

This rearrangement joins TRBV5-5 to TRBJ1-2, with 8 positions matching TRBD1. Per the germline V gene, CDR1 is SGHKS and CDR2 is YYEKEE (reference sequence). Trimming at V came to 4 bases and at J to 1 base, leaving 6 bases not matched to a gene. CDR3 length: 15 amino acids. CDR3 nucleotides: TGTGCCAGCAGCCGTGGGACAGGACTTAACTATGGCTACACCTTC. This codes for CASSRGTGLNYGYTF. Based on the CDR3 plus reference TRBV5-5 and TRBJ1-2, the full variable domain is DAGVTQSPTHLIKTRGQQVTLRCSPISGHKSVSWYQQVLGQGPQFIFQYYEKEERGRGNFPDRFSARQFPNYSSELNVNALLLGDSALYLCASSRGTGLNYGYTFGSGTRLTVV.

Of note for this clone: This sample includes further DNA sequences coding for the same CDR3. The CDR3 DNA sequence: TGTGCCAGCAGCTTAGCTGCAGGGGCCTATGGCTACACCTTC. It codes for CASSLAAGAYGYTF. This rearrangement joins TRBV7-9 to TRBJ1-2; D may be TRBD1 (6 bases). The CDR3 is 14 residues long. The germline V gene encodes CDR1 SEHNR and CDR2 FQNEAQ (reference sequence). V lost 0 bases to trimming and J lost 4 bases, with 9 bases between them.

This clone has a count of ten or more. The V call is TRBV27, the J call TRBJ1-5; possible D gene TRBD1, 6 bases. The CDR3 has 15 amino acids. Per germline, CDR1 MNHEY and CDR2 SMNVEV (reference sequence). V lost 4 bases to trimming and J lost 0 bases, with 10 bases between them. For the CDR3, the DNA is TGTGCCAGCAGTTGGACAGCGAATAGCAATCAGCCCCAGCATTTT. It is translated as CASSWTANSNQPQHF.

The chain couples TRBV27 to TRBJ2-2; 10 positions match TRBD1. The CDR3 consists of 15 residues. Germline CDR1 MNHEY, CDR2 SMNVEV (reference sequence). The J segment lost 3 bases and the V segment lost 6 bases, leaving 4 bases of the junction unmatched. The CDR3 is CASRTGGGDTGELFF. As DNA, the CDR3 is TGTGCCAGCAGGACAGGGGGCGGCGACACCGGGGAGCTGTTTTTT.

V usage is TRBV5-6 and J usage is TRBJ1-1, with 7 bases matching TRBD1. Germline assignment: CDR1 SGHDT and CDR2 YYEEEE. The CDR3 extends over 15 amino acids. The J segment lost 1 base and the V segment lost 4 bases, leaving 7 bases of the junction unmatched. CDR3 residues: CASSVGQAANTEAFF. The CDR3 DNA is TGTGCCAGCAGCGTAGGACAGGCGGCGAACACTGAAGCTTTCTTT.

The J gene is TRBJ1-1, the V gene TRBV18; TRBD1 aligns across 7 bases. Germline loops: CDR1 KGHSH, CDR2 LQKENI. The CDR3 runs to 15 residues. V was pared by 6 bases and J by 5 bases, with 12 bases of the junction left unmatched. The CDR3 DNA follows: TGTGCCAGCTCCTTTGGACAGGTTTTTGAGACTGAAGCTTTCTTT. Translation gives CASSFGQVFETEAFF.

In this sample, this clone turned up many times. The rearrangement links TRBV27 to TRBJ1-2; D not certain. Trimming took off 2 bases at V and 4 bases at J, with 11 bases between the two ends. Germline V CDR1 and CDR2: MNHEY, SMNVEV (reference sequence). CDR3 length: 14 residues. CDR3 residues: CASSLEGFGYGYTF. The CDR3 DNA sequence: TGTGCCAGCAGTTTAGAGGGTTTTGGCTATGGCTACACCTTC.

This sequence joins TRBV6-5 and TRBJ1-1; possible D gene TRBD1, 5 bases. V was shortened by 8 bases and J by 1 base, with 8 bases between the two germline ends. CDR3 length: 12 residues. Looked up from germline, CDR1 is MNHEY and CDR2 is SVGAGI. CDR3 region: CASRGGNTEAFF. CDR3 in DNA: TGTGCCAGCCGGGGGGGGAACACTGAAGCTTTCTTT.

The rearrangement links TRBV12-3 or TRBV12-4 to TRBJ2-7; possible D gene TRBD1, 5 bases. Trimming stripped 5 bases from V and 1 base from J, with 9 bases between. There are 13 residues in the CDR3. The CDR3 DNA follows: TGTGCCAGCAGTCGGACACGATCCTACGAGCAGTACTTC. Its protein is CASSRTRSYEQYF.

The chain recombines TRBV5-6 with TRBJ2-1, with 12 bases matching TRBD2. The CDR3 is made up of 15 amino acids. The germline V gene has CDR1 SGHDT and CDR2 YYEEEE. V shed 2 bases, J shed 8 bases, and the junction held 5 bases outside the gene matches. The DNA for the CDR3 is TGTGCCAGCAGCTTTCAGACTAGCGGGGGCTATGAGCAGTTCTTC. Translating gives CASSFQTSGGYEQFF. Using reference TRBV5-6 and TRBJ2-1 for the parts outside the CDR3, the full variable domain is DAGVTQSPTHLIKTRGQQVTLRCSPKSGHDTVSWYQQALGQGPQFIFQYYEEEERQRGNFPDRFSGHQFPNYSSELNVNALLLGDSALYLCASSFQTSGGYEQFFGPGTRLTVL.

A note on this clone: This same CDR3 is encoded by further DNA sequences in the sample. The genes are TRBV18 and TRBJ1-1, with D unresolved. Germline CDR1 is KGHSH and CDR2 is LQKENI. V dropped 1 base and J dropped 1 base, with 4 bases sitting between them. CDR3 length equals 13 residues. The CDR3 nucleotides are TGTGCCAGCTCACCACGACAGAACACTGAAGCTTTCTTT. The encoded protein is CASSPRQNTEAFF.

This chain joins TRBV4-3 and TRBJ2-1; TRBD1 agrees at 10 bases. The CDR3 has 18 amino acids. CDR1 and CDR2 from the germline V gene are LGHNA and YSLEER. The V segment lost 0 bases and the J segment 5 bases; nucleotides outside the gene matches: 10. The CDR3 reads CASSQDRDRGTLNNEQFF. The CDR3 DNA sequence: TGCGCCAGCAGCCAAGATAGGGACAGGGGTACCCTTAACAATGAGCAGTTCTTC.

The chain has TRBV6-5 and TRBJ1-2; D gene uncertain. Looked up from germline, CDR1 is MNHEY and CDR2 is SVGAGI. This CDR3 region has 14 residues. With 0 bases removed from V and 8 bases from J, the gap between germline ends came to 13 bases. CDR3 in amino acids: CASSYSNYVAGYTF. The CDR3 DNA is TGTGCCAGCAGTTACTCGAATTACGTAGCAGGCTACACCTTC.

V and J are TRBV6-5 and TRBJ1-3; D might be TRBD1 (6 bases). Per the germline V gene, CDR1 is MNHEY and CDR2 is SVGAGI. This CDR3 has 15 amino acids. V gave up 0 bases and J gave up 3 bases, with 9 bases separating them. As DNA, the CDR3 is TGTGCCAGCAGTTACTCGGGGGCGGGTGGAAACACCATATATTTT. This codes for CASSYSGAGGNTIYF.

V gene TRBV28 combines with J gene TRBJ1-1; TRBD1 matches 9 bases. V shed 6 bases and J 4 bases; nucleotides not matched to a gene: 6. This CDR3 spans 14 amino acids. Per the germline V gene, CDR1 is MDHEN and CDR2 is SYDVKM. CDR3 in DNA: TGTGCCAGCAGAAAGGGGACAGGGTCCACTGAAGCTTTCTTT. Translated: CASRKGTGSTEAFF.

The chain has TRBV27 and TRBJ2-1, with 8 bases fitting TRBD2. CDR1 is MNHEY and CDR2 is SMNVEV in the germline V gene (reference sequence). This CDR3 contains 16 residues. Trimming at V came to 5 bases and at J to 0 bases, leaving 6 bases not matched to a gene. CDR3 coding DNA: TGTGCCAGCAGTAAACTAACTAGCGGCTCCTACAATGAGCAGTTCTTC. Translating it yields CASSKLTSGSYNEQFF.

The chain recombines TRBV5-5 with TRBJ1-2; a weak D match, TRBD1 (6 bases). V shed 3 bases and J shed 1 base, with 13 bases lying between them. The CDR3 covers 15 residues. CDR1 SGHKS and CDR2 YYEKEE come from the germline V gene (reference sequence). As DNA, the CDR3 is TGTGCCAGCAGCTCTCGAGGGGGTAATAACTATGGCTACACCTTC. It yields the protein CASSSRGGNNYGYTF.

The chain uses TRBV5-4 and TRBJ1-1; D is undetermined. The CDR3 totals 14 residues. CDR1 is SGHNT and CDR2 is YYREEE in the germline V gene (reference sequence). V was cut by 2 bases and J by 3 bases, with 11 bases left in between. CDR3 region: CASSFGLEDTEAFF. Here the CDR3 DNA reads TGTGCCAGCAGCTTCGGCCTGGAGGACACTGAAGCTTTCTTT.

This clone came up a few times. The chain links TRBV5-1 to TRBJ2-1; TRBD2 matches 7 bases. CDR1 and CDR2 (germline): SGHRS, YFSETQ. The CDR3 loop spans 14 amino acids. J gave up 7 bases and V 1 base, and 5 bases lay outside the gene matches. CDR3 region: CASSLWASGNEQFF. The CDR3 DNA reads as TGCGCCAGCAGCTTGTGGGCTAGCGGAAATGAGCAGTTCTTC.

The CDR3: CAAGQGATEPQHF. CDR3 DNA sequence: TGTGCCGCCGGACAGGGGGCGACTGAGCCCCAGCATTTT. The chain links TRBV10-3 to TRBJ1-5; 11 bases line up with TRBD1. Germline CDR1 is ENHRY and CDR2 is SYGVKD. The CDR3 sequence is 13 residues long. Losses at the gene ends were 11 bases for V and 8 bases for J; bases not matched to a gene: 8.

This rearrangement joins TRBV6-1 to TRBJ1-3, with unresolved D. The ends were cut back, 5 bases at V and 7 bases at J, with 15 bases in the middle. The CDR3 length is 14 residues. Looked up from germline, CDR1 is MNHNS and CDR2 is SASEGT. The CDR3 DNA reads as TGTGCCAGCAGTCCCCTCCTGACTTCCAACACCATATATTTT. It is translated as CASSPLLTSNTIYF.

V and J are TRBV19 and TRBJ1-4, with 8 bases fitting TRBD1. The CDR3 runs to 14 residues. The J segment lost 6 bases and the V segment lost 3 bases, leaving 3 bases of the junction unmatched. CDR1 is LNHDA and CDR2 is SQIVND in the germline V gene (reference sequence). The CDR3 spells CASSMDRVDEKLFF. The CDR3 DNA reads TGTGCCAGTAGTATGGACAGGGTAGATGAAAAACTGTTTTTT.

This chain uses TRBV20-1 with TRBJ2-3, with D possibly TRBD2 on 6 matching bases. Germline CDR1 reads DFQATT; CDR2 reads SNEGSKA (reference sequence). V lost 7 bases and J lost 9, with 8 bases in between. The CDR3 sequence is 9 residues long. The chain's CDR3 is CSVRETQYF. The CDR3 coding sequence is TGCAGTGTCCGGGAGACGCAGTATTTT.

In DNA, the CDR3 is TGCGCCAGCAGCTTGAATCCCGGGGTAATCTCCTACAATGAGCAGTTCTTC. It codes for CASSLNPGVISYNEQFF. The V and J genes are TRBV5-1 and TRBJ2-1, with a possible D match to TRBD2 (5 bases). In germline, CDR1 is SGHRS, CDR2 YFSETQ. The CDR3 extends over 17 amino acids. Trimming shortened V by 1 base and J by 0 bases, and 14 bases separated the two germline ends.